A selection of T cell receptor beta chains follows, all from one sample in a study of blood T cell repertoires in COVID-19. Clones were sequenced by immunoSEQ multiplex PCR, and TCRdb holds only the in-frame ones, with some missing. The data contain 60,000 to 75,000 clones, almost 90% of them singletons. Input material: peripheral blood. The source of these receptors is a woman older than 75 with active COVID-19. The CDR3 runs from the conserved cysteine through the conserved F or W. D genes are given only for firm matches. The size entry is marked missing in some rows and otherwise reads once, few, many or a size class.

d_call	clone_size	v_call	j_call	cdr3_length	cdr3_nt	cdr3_aa
NA	NA	TRBV7-2	TRBJ2-2	13	TGTGCCAGCAGCTCCGGGGGCACCGGGGAGCTGTTTTTT	CASSSGGTGELFF
TRBD1	NA	TRBV18	TRBJ2-7	14	TGTGCCAGCTCACGGGACAGGTCCAGCTTGGAGCAGTACTTC	CASSRDRSSLEQYF
TRBD2	NA	TRBV27	TRBJ2-1	14	TGTGCCAGCAGTTTAGGGGCGGGGGAAACTGAGCAGTTCTTC	CASSLGAGETEQFF
NA	NA	TRBV6-2/TRBV6-3	TRBJ1-1	13	TGTGCCAGCAGTTTGGGAGAAAACACTGAAGCTTTCTTT	CASSLGENTEAFF
TRBD1	NA	TRBV18	TRBJ1-2	14	TGTGCCAGCTCTTCGACAGGGGACGCCTATGGCTACACCTTC	CASSSTGDAYGYTF
NA	NA	TRBV6-4	TRBJ2-3	19	TGTGCCAGACAGGCGGGACCTGGGGTGGGGGGTGGTTGCACAGATACGCAGTATTTT	CARQAGPGVGGGCTDTQYF
NA	NA	TRBV7-2	TRBJ2-1	14	TGTGCCAGCAGCTTAGATAGCAGGACAGATGAGCAGTTCTTC	CASSLDSRTDEQFF
NA	NA	TRBV7-3	TRBJ2-1	14	TGTGCCAGCAGCCCCCGCGCGTCCTACAATGAGCAGTTCTTC	CASSPRASYNEQFF
TRBD2	once	TRBV9	TRBJ2-3	16	TGTGCCAGCAGCGAGGCTAGCGGGGGGAACACAGATACGCAGTATTTT	CASSEASGGNTDTQYF
NA	NA	TRBV7-6	TRBJ2-2	16	TGTGCCAGCACCCTCCGCGGGGCGCGGGGAGACGGGGAGCTGTTTTTT	CASTLRGARGDGELFF
TRBD2	NA	TRBV5-1	TRBJ2-2	16	TGCGCCAGCACCGGACTAGCGGGGGGTTCGGCCGGGGAGCTGTTTTTT	CASTGLAGGSAGELFF
TRBD1	once	TRBV18	TRBJ1-5	16	TGTGCCAGCTCCCTAAACAGGGGGCCTAGCAATCAGCCCCAGCATTTT	CASSLNRGPSNQPQHF
TRBD2	NA	TRBV9	TRBJ2-2	16	TGTGCCAGCAGCCGAGGCGGGGGAACGAACACCGGGGAGCTGTTTTTT	CASSRGGGTNTGELFF
TRBD1	NA	TRBV11-3	TRBJ2-3	14	TGTGCCAGCGGACGGACAGGGGAGACAGATACGCAGTATTTT	CASGRTGETDTQYF
NA	NA	TRBV4-3	TRBJ2-2	18	TGCGCCAGCAGCCAGGAAGTACAGGCCGTCCTGAACACCGGGGAGCTGTTTTTT	CASSQEVQAVLNTGELFF
TRBD2	NA	TRBV4-3	TRBJ2-7	16	TGCGCCAGCAGCCAAGAGGGGACTAGCGGGGTCTACGAGCAGTACTTC	CASSQEGTSGVYEQYF
TRBD1	NA	TRBV16	TRBJ1-2	15	TGTGCCAGCAGCCCCGGACAGGGCGGGTACTATGGCTACACCTTC	CASSPGQGGYYGYTF
NA	NA	TRBV4-2	TRBJ1-5	16	TGTGCCAGCAGCCAAGCGTGGTCTAGAGGCGAGCAGCCCCAGCATTTT	CASSQAWSRGEQPQHF
NA	NA	TRBV5-1	TRBJ2-1	14	TGCGCCAGCAGCTTGGCTCTAGAGAACAATGAGCAGTTCTTC	CASSLALENNEQFF
TRBD2	NA	TRBV2	TRBJ2-2	16	TGTGCCAGCAGTGGAAGCGGGGGGGCCCACACCGGGGAGCTGTTTTTT	CASSGSGGAHTGELFF
NA	NA	TRBV28	TRBJ1-4	15	TGTGCCAGCAGTTTCGAGAGGGGGTGGACTGAAAAACTGTTTTTT	CASSFERGWTEKLFF
NA	NA	TRBV29-1	TRBJ2-7	13	TGCAGCGTACCTAGCGAGAGCTCCTACGAGCAGTACTTC	CSVPSESSYEQYF
TRBD2	NA	TRBV13	TRBJ2-7	15	TGTGCCAGCAGCTTAGCGGCTGGGGGGGACTACGAGCAGTACTTC	CASSLAAGGDYEQYF
NA	NA	TRBV5-1	TRBJ1-6	14	TGCGCCAGCAGGATCGGGTCAGTCGGGTCACCCCTCCACTTT	CASRIGSVGSPLHF
TRBD1	NA	TRBV2	TRBJ2-7	16	TGTGCCAGCAGATCGGCCTCCGGGACAGGGAGCTTCGAGCAGTACTTC	CASRSASGTGSFEQYF
NA	NA	TRBV28	TRBJ2-7	14	TGTGCCAGCAGCCCCTTTCGGGGGTCTCGCGAGCAGTACTTC	CASSPFRGSREQYF
TRBD1	NA	TRBV9	TRBJ1-1	15	TGTGCCAGCAGCCCGAGGACAGGGGAGAACACTGAAGCTTTCTTT	CASSPRTGENTEAFF
NA	NA	TRBV5-4	TRBJ2-1	15	TGTGCCAGCAGCTTGAATCAGGGAATTTACAATGAGCAGTTCTTC	CASSLNQGIYNEQFF
TRBD2	NA	TRBV19	TRBJ2-3	14	TGTGCCAGTAGTCTCGGGACTAACACAGATACGCAGTATTTT	CASSLGTNTDTQYF
NA	NA	TRBV6-5	TRBJ2-3	15	TGTGCCAGCAGTCTAGGGGGGGGGTCCACAGATACGCAGTATTTT	CASSLGGGSTDTQYF
TRBD2	NA	TRBV2	TRBJ2-1	16	TGTGCCAGCAGTGGACTAGCGGGGGGGCTAGTCAATGAGCAGTTCTTC	CASSGLAGGLVNEQFF
TRBD1	NA	TRBV6-5	TRBJ1-2	16	TGTGCCAGCAGTTACTCGGGAGCAGGGGGTGCCTATGGCTACACCTTC	CASSYSGAGGAYGYTF
NA	NA	TRBV2	TRBJ2-1	14	TGTGCCAGCAGTGCCAGGACATATTACAATGAGCAGTTCTTC	CASSARTYYNEQFF
TRBD1	NA	TRBV18	TRBJ1-2	15	TGTGCCAGCTCACCGAGTACAGGGGTCAGCTATGGCTACACCTTC	CASSPSTGVSYGYTF
NA	NA	TRBV29-1	TRBJ2-7	12	TGCAGCGTTTGGAGGGTTGGGTACGAGCAGTACTTC	CSVWRVGYEQYF
NA	NA	TRBV29-1	TRBJ1-1	12	TGCAGCGTTGGTCCAGGGTACACTGAAGCTTTCTTT	CSVGPGYTEAFF
TRBD1	NA	TRBV7-7	TRBJ2-1	15	TGTGCTAGCAGCTTATACGGGACAGGGTCGGATGAGCAGTTCTTC	CASSLYGTGSDEQFF
NA	NA	TRBV6-5	TRBJ2-7	15	TGTGCCAGCCCGTCCGGGACTTCTCCCTCCTACGAGCAGTACTTC	CASPSGTSPSYEQYF
TRBD1	once	TRBV7-2	TRBJ2-3	14	TGTGCCAGCAGCATCCGACAGGGGTTAGATACGCAGTATTTT	CASSIRQGLDTQYF
NA	NA	TRBV18	TRBJ2-3	11	TGTGCCAGCTCGGGGGGAGATACGCAGTATTTT	CASSGGDTQYF
TRBD2	NA	TRBV19	TRBJ2-5	17	TGTGCCAGTAGTATAAACGGCGGACTAGCGGGGGGAGAGACCCAGTACTTC	CASSINGGLAGGETQYF
NA	NA	TRBV7-9	TRBJ1-2	15	TGTGCCAGCAGCTACTGGTCAGCGGGTAACTATGGCTACACCTTC	CASSYWSAGNYGYTF
TRBD2	NA	TRBV7-8	TRBJ2-1	16	TGTGCCAGCAGCTCACGGACTAGCGGGGATCGCAATGAGCAGTTCTTC	CASSSRTSGDRNEQFF
TRBD1	few	TRBV27	TRBJ1-2	16	TGTGCCAGCAGGCCCATCCGGGACAGTTCTAACTATGGCTACACCTTC	CASRPIRDSSNYGYTF
TRBD2	NA	TRBV2	TRBJ2-5	14	TGTGCCAGCAAAAGCGGGGGGGCCTGGGAGACCCAGTACTTC	CASKSGGAWETQYF
TRBD1	few	TRBV19	TRBJ1-1	15	TGTGCCAGTATCTCAAGAGGGGACAGGGCCACTGAAGCTTTCTTT	CASISRGDRATEAFF
NA	NA	TRBV12-3/TRBV12-4	TRBJ2-5	13	TGTGCCAGCAGTGTTACGGGGGAAGAGACCCAGTACTTC	CASSVTGEETQYF
TRBD2	NA	TRBV3-1/TRBV3-2	TRBJ2-1	16	TGTGCCAGCAGCCGATCCGGGGGGGCCTTATACAATGAGCAGTTCTTC	CASSRSGGALYNEQFF
TRBD1	NA	TRBV7-2	TRBJ1-5	17	TGTGCCAGCAGCCCCAGGGGGACAGGGCTTGGCAATCAGCCCCAGCATTTT	CASSPRGTGLGNQPQHF
NA	NA	TRBV2	TRBJ1-5	15	TGTGCCAGCAGTATAACCTACAGGGTAAATCAGCCCCAGCATTTT	CASSITYRVNQPQHF
NA	NA	TRBV4-1	TRBJ2-3	12	TGCGCCAGCAGCCAAGCAACAGATACGCAGTATTTT	CASSQATDTQYF
TRBD2	NA	TRBV6-6	TRBJ2-7	15	TGTGCCAGCAGTCTCCCGGGGGGGATAATGGTCGAGCAGTACTTC	CASSLPGGIMVEQYF
TRBD2	NA	TRBV2	TRBJ2-1	13	TGTGCCAGTCGACGAGAGACGGGGGGAGAGCAGTTCTTC	CASRRETGGEQFF
NA	NA	TRBV6-5	TRBJ2-6	16	TGTGCCAGCAGTTACTCCTGGAGCTCTGGGGCCAACGTCCTGACTTTC	CASSYSWSSGANVLTF